This T cell receptor beta chain was identified during a study of T cell responses to AZD1222 COVID-19 vaccine. This CDR3 is built from 15 residues. The germline CDR1 and CDR2 sequences are SGHNT and YYREEE (reference sequence). Trimming shortened V by 0 bases and J by 0 bases, and 9 bases separated the two germline ends. Generated by immunoSEQ multiplex PCR, the TCRdb table keeps only in-frame clones and is missing some. The repertoire holds some 120,000 clones, 88% seen once, with over 8.5% in the top ten. The sequence derives from an adult in good health. Sequencing used peripheral blood, obtained on day 0 of AZD1222 vaccination. The J gene is TRBJ1-2, the V gene TRBV5-4; unclear D gene. The CDR3 spells CASSLVREANYGYTF. DNA of the CDR3: TGTGCCAGCAGCTTGGTCCGGGAAGCTAACTATGGCTACACCTTC.